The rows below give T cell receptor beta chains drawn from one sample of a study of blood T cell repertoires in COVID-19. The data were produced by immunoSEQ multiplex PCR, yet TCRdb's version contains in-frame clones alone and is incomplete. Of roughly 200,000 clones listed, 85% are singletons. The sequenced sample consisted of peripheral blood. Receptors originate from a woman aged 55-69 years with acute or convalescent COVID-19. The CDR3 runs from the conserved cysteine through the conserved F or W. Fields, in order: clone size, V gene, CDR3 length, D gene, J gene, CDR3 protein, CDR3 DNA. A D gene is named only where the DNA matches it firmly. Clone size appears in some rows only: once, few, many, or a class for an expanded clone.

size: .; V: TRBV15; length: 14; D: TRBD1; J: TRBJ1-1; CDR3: CATRRTGTNTEAFF; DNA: TGTGCCACCAGGCGGACAGGGACCAACACTGAAGCTTTCTTT
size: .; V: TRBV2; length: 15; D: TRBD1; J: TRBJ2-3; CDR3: CASREGTGTTDTQYF; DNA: TGTGCCAGCAGGGAGGGGACAGGGACGACAGATACGCAGTATTTT
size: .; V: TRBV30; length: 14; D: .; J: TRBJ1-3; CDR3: CAWSGQGRGNTIYF; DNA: TGTGCCTGGAGTGGTCAGGGTCGTGGAAACACCATATATTTT
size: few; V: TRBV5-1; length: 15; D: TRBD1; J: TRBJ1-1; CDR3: CASSFGTGGLTEAFF; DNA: TGCGCCAGCAGCTTCGGGACAGGGGGATTGACTGAAGCTTTCTTT
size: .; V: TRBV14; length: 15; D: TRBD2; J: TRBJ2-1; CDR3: CASSGTSGRPNEQFF; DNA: TGTGCCAGCAGCGGGACTAGCGGGAGGCCCAATGAGCAGTTCTTC
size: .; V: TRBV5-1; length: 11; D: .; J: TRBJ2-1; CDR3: CASSYDNEQFF; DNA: TGCGCCAGCAGTTATGACAATGAGCAGTTCTTC
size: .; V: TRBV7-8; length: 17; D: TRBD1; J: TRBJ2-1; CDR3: CASSLKGTGLSVNEQFF; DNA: TGTGCCAGCAGCTTAAAGGGGACAGGGCTTTCAGTGAATGAGCAGTTCTTC
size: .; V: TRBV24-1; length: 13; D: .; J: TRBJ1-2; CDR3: CATSAGYASGYTF; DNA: TGTGCCACCAGTGCAGGGTACGCGAGTGGCTACACCTTC
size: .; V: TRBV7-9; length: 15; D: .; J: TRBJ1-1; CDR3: CASSLGVGRNTEAFF; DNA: TGTGCCAGCAGCTTAGGAGTGGGGCGTAACACTGAAGCTTTCTTT
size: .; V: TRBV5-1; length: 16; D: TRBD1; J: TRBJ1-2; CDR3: CASSLGQGTNRGGYTF; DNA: TGCGCCAGCAGCTTGGGACAGGGGACGAATAGAGGTGGCTACACCTTC
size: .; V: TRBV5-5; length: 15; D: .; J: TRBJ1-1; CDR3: CASSQPPGGTTEAFF; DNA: TGTGCCAGCTCTCAGCCCCCGGGGGGGACAACTGAAGCTTTCTTT
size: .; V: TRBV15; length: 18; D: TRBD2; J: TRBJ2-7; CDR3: CATSTRLKGLAVSYEQYF; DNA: TGTGCCACCAGCACAAGACTCAAGGGACTAGCGGTCTCCTACGAGCAGTACTTC
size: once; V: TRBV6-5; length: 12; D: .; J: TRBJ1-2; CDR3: CASISGGLGYTF; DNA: TGTGCCAGCATTAGTGGTGGTCTGGGCTACACCTTC
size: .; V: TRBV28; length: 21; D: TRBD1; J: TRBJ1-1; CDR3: CASSLYRVIQGQVGSNTEAFF; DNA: TGTGCCAGCAGTTTATATAGGGTAATCCAGGGACAGGTGGGGTCGAACACTGAAGCTTTCTTT
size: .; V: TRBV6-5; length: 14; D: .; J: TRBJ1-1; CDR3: CASIFDGLNTEAFF; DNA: TGTGCCAGCATCTTCGACGGGTTAAACACTGAAGCTTTCTTT
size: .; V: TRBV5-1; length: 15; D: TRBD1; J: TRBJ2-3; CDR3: CASSLGTGETDTQYF; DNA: TGCGCCAGCAGCTTGGGGACAGGGGAAACAGATACGCAGTATTTT
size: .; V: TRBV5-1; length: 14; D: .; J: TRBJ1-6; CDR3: CASSLASGTSPLHF; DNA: TGCGCCAGCAGCTTGGCCTCGGGTACCTCACCCCTCCACTTT
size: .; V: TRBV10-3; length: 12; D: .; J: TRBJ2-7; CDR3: CAISNGEYEQYF; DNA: TGTGCCATCAGTAACGGGGAGTACGAGCAGTACTTC
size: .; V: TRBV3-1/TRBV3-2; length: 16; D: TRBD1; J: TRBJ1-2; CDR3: CASSHLFRQGIDGYTF; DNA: TGTGCCAGCAGCCATCTCTTTAGACAGGGAATAGATGGCTACACCTTC
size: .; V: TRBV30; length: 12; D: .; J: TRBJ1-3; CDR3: CAWTPGGNTIYF; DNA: TGTGCCTGGACACCGGGTGGAAACACCATATATTTT
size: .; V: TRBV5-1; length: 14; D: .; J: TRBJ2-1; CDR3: CASSLGAGYNEQFF; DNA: TGCGCCAGCAGCTTGGGGGCAGGATACAATGAGCAGTTCTTC
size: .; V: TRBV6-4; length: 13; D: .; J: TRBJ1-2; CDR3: CASSQTSGIGYTF; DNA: TGTGCCAGCAGCCAAACGTCAGGGATTGGCTACACCTTC
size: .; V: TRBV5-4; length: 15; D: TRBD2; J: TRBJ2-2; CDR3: CASSSGTSGTGELFF; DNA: TGTGCCAGCAGTTCCGGGACTAGCGGGACCGGGGAGCTGTTTTTT
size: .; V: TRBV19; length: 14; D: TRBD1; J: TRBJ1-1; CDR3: CASKGGPLNTEAFF; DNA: TGTGCCAGTAAAGGGGGCCCTTTGAACACTGAAGCTTTCTTT
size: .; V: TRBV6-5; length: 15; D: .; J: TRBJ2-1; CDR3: CASYPAGARNNEQFF; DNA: TGTGCCAGCTACCCCGCTGGGGCGCGAAACAATGAGCAGTTCTTC